The rows below give T cell receptor beta chains drawn from one sample of a study of response to subunit inactivated influenza vaccine. One entry per CDR3 protein results from TCRdb running MiXCR on the RT-PCR reads. The data contain 800,000 or so distinct CDR3 sequences, 21% of them singletons. The sample in question was PBMCs from blood, obtained 5 days after vaccination. These receptors were collected from a man aged 50-60 years who received an inactivated influenza vaccine. CDR3s include the opening cysteine and the closing phenylalanine or tryptophan. A D gene is named only where the DNA matches it firmly. Part of the rows lack a size; the others show once, few, many or a class for expanded clones.

J,V,length,size,D,DNA,CDR3
TRBJ2-3,TRBV6-5,17,-,-,TGTGCCAGCAGTTACTCGATCGGACCGACTAGCACAGATACGCAGTATTTT,CASSYSIGPTSTDTQYF
TRBJ1-5,TRBV5-1,17,few,-,TGCGCCAGCAGCCCCTTGGGCGGGGATAGTAGCAATCAGCCCCAGCATTTT,CASSPLGGDSSNQPQHF
TRBJ2-3,TRBV20-1,16,-,-,TGCAGTGCTAGCCCCGCGGGACCGAGTTCTCTAGATACGCAGTATTTT,CSASPAGPSSLDTQYF
TRBJ2-6,TRBV20-1,16,few,-,TGCAGTGCTAGAAATTACGGGGTGTCTGGGGCCAACGTCCTGACTTTC,CSARNYGVSGANVLTF
TRBJ2-5,TRBV7-8,16,-,-,TGTGCCAGCAGCTTAGCCAGACAGGGACTGGGAGAGACCCAGTACTTC,CASSLARQGLGETQYF
TRBJ2-2,TRBV7-3,17,-,TRBD2,TGTGCCAGCAGCCCGAACTCTCTAGCGGGTGACACCGGGGAGCTGTTTTTT,CASSPNSLAGDTGELFF
TRBJ2-2,TRBV4-2,16,once,TRBD2,TGTGCCAGCAGCCAAGATGTAGCGGGGAACACCGGGGAGCTGTTTTTT,CASSQDVAGNTGELFF
TRBJ2-1,TRBV7-9,17,-,-,TGTGCCAGCAGACCCAAAGAGGCAGGGAAGGTGGACAATGAGCAGTTCTTC,CASRPKEAGKVDNEQFF
TRBJ2-5,TRBV7-2,15,-,TRBD2,TGTGCCAGCAGCTCCTGGACTAGCGGAGAAGAGACCCAGTACTTC,CASSSWTSGEETQYF
TRBJ2-3,TRBV20-1,17,-,TRBD2,TGCAGTGCTAGACAGGGAGCTAGCGGGGGAGGGACAGATACGCAGTATTTT,CSARQGASGGGTDTQYF
TRBJ2-7,TRBV14,17,-,-,TGTGCCAGCAGCCAAGGACTCGGGAACACAGGCCTCTACGAGCAGTACTTC,CASSQGLGNTGLYEQYF
TRBJ2-5,TRBV7-9,15,-,-,TGTGCCAGCAGACCGGATTCGGGGTATCGGGAGACCCAGTACTTC,CASRPDSGYRETQYF
TRBJ2-1,TRBV20-1,13,-,TRBD2,TGCAGTGCTAGCGCTAGCGGGAGAAGTGAGCAGTTCTTC,CSASASGRSEQFF
TRBJ2-7,TRBV6-1,15,-,-,TGTGCCAGCAGTCAAAAGGCGGGGCAGACCTACGAGCAGTACTTC,CASSQKAGQTYEQYF